These 3 T cell receptor beta chains came from one sample sequenced in a study of Ad26.COV2.S vaccination and SARS-CoV-2 variants (dated by TCRdb to about 2021). The treatment or condition label of this sample denotes: roughly 18 received Ad26.COV2.S at low or high dose, single or two shots; several received placebo; per-sample allocation not given. For vaccine and placebo recipients, the sequenced repertoires came from samples collected on day 63 after the first injection. Libraries were made using the immunoSEQ multiplex PCR assay. TCRdb obtained this table from immuneACCESS and retained in-frame rearrangements with V and J assigned. These tables miss some clones; where compared with another copy, unresolved V genes account for less than half of the shortfall, and the remainder is unexplained. For this sample there are hundreds of thousands of clones; around 88% appear just once. The top ten hold about 4.6% of the sample.

Source: peripheral blood, taken in a trial of Ad26.COV2.S vaccine versus placebo. These receptor sequences come from a person aged 18 to 65 who received the Ad26.COV2.S COVID-19 vaccine or a placebo.

The chain combines TRBV7-9 with TRBJ1-1; D ambiguous. V dropped 5 bases and J dropped 1 base, with 11 bases sitting between them. The CDR3 length is 14 residues. From germline, CDR1 is SEHNR and CDR2 FQNEAQ (reference sequence). The CDR3 DNA sequence: TGTGCCAGCAGCCCCGGGAAACCGAACACTGAAGCTTTCTTT. Amino acids: CASSPGKPNTEAFF.

The chain couples TRBV4-1 to TRBJ1-4, with D unresolved. The ends were cut back, 1 base at V and 6 bases at J, with 15 bases in the middle. The CDR3 extends over 16 amino acids. Germline CDR1 reads MGHRA; CDR2 reads YSYEKL. DNA for the CDR3: TGCGCCAGCAGCCAAGTCGGTCGGGCCACGGATGAAAAACTGTTTTTT. Its translation: CASSQVGRATDEKLFF.

In its sample, this clone was seen once. The chain recombines TRBV29-1 with TRBJ2-7; D may match TRBD1 or TRBD2 (6 bases each). Germline lookup yields CDR1 SQVTM and CDR2 ANQGSEA. This CDR3 contains 13 residues. Trimming left V 4 bases short and J 3 bases short, with 13 bases between. CDR3 loop: CSVGGGGGYEQYF. CDR3 in DNA: TGCAGCGTTGGCGGAGGGGGAGGCTACGAGCAGTACTTC.